This T cell receptor (beta chain) was found in a study of early T cells in non-severe SARS-CoV-2 infection. Turning to the study itself: Bulk RNA from unsorted whole blood was sequenced; chains were unpaired. Study-wide points: VDJdb matching, biased toward anti-spike CD8 responses, missed private and CD4 specificities.

MiXCR, applied by TCRdb to the 5' RACE reads, yields one record per CDR3 protein. This sample has around 80,000 distinct CDR3 sequences, with around 14% found just once. The CDR3 runs 12 residues. The ends were cut back, 1 base at V and 5 bases at J, with 3 bases in the middle. Per germline, CDR1 MGHRA and CDR2 YSYEKL. On this clonotype itself: Antigen specificity is unknown.

Input material: whole blood. J is TRBJ1-5 and V is TRBV4-1; D unresolved. The clonotype was recovered from an adult who was a healthcare worker with PCR-confirmed SARS-CoV-2 infection or an uninfected control (not recorded which). CDR3 residues: CASSQADQPQHF. CDR3 coding DNA: TGCGCCAGCAGCCAAGCTGATCAGCCCCAGCATTTT.